This entry lists 18 T cell receptor beta chains sequenced from one sample in a study of cytomegalovirus exposure and HLA in healthy donors. Researchers ran the PCR with 60 Vbeta and 13 Jbeta primers. Produced via immunoSEQ multiplex PCR; TCRdb's table is partial and in-frame only. The sample lists approximately 290,000 clones; around 80% were seen once. The sequenced sample consisted of PBMCs. The origin of the receptors is a girl aged 2 to 9 in good health and CMV-seronegative.

The V gene is TRBV15, the J gene TRBJ1-2; no firm D call. The CDR3 totals 15 residues. The ends were cut back, 0 bases at V and 10 bases at J, with 18 bases in the middle. CDR1 is LNHNV and CDR2 is YYDKDF in the germline V gene (reference sequence). The CDR3 nucleotides read TGTGCCACCAGCAGAGAGGGGTGGAGGAGTAGAACCTACACCTTC. Amino acid sequence: CATSREGWRSRTYTF.

This clone has more than one count but fewer than ten. V gene TRBV1 combines with J gene TRBJ2-6; TRBD1, the table's D call, lacks a check against the DNA. TRBV1 is reported as a pseudogene. This CDR3 is built from 15 residues. CDR3 sequence reads: CTSSQSKGGANVLTF. The DNA for the CDR3 is TGCACCAGCAGCCAATCCAAGGGGGGGGCCAACGTCCTGACTTTC.

This chain joins TRBV2 and TRBJ1-6; 8 nucleotides line up with TRBD1. Trimming at V came to 5 bases and at J to 7 bases, leaving 7 bases not matched to a gene. CDR1 is SNHLY, CDR2 FYNNEI, per germline. The CDR3 contains 15 residues. DNA for the CDR3: TGTGCCAGCAGTAAAGAGACAGGGGTAAATTCACCCCTCCACTTT. Its protein product is CASSKETGVNSPLHF.

V is TRBV28 and J is TRBJ1-4; D unresolved. The germline gives CDR1 MDHEN, CDR2 SYDVKM. V gave up 10 bases and J gave up 8 bases, with 17 bases separating them. The CDR3 has 13 residues. CDR3 in DNA: TGTGCCACTCAGACACGGTTTGGGGAAAAACTGTTTTTT. This sequence encodes CATQTRFGEKLFF.

This rearrangement joins TRBV29-1 to TRBJ1-3, with a weak D call TRBD1 (6 bases). The CDR3 totals 12 residues. CDR1 and CDR2 (germline): SQVTM, ANQGSEA. For the CDR3, the DNA is TGCAGTCCTCAGGGGTGTGGAAACACCATATATTTT. It yields the protein CSPQGCGNTIYF.

This clone turned up a few times. The chain employs TRBV7-3 and TRBJ2-2; 10 bases match TRBD2. Germline CDR1 SGHTA, CDR2 FQGTGA. Trimming removed 5 bases from V and 4 bases from J; junction bases left unmatched: 7. This CDR3 has 16 amino acids. The CDR3 region is CASSGAGGPATGELFF. The CDR3 region has the DNA TGTGCCAGCAGCGGAGCGGGGGGGCCGGCCACCGGGGAGCTGTTTTTT.

This clone was found once. The chain uses TRBV7-3 and TRBJ2-2; 7 bases align to TRBD1. The junction had 7 bases not matched to a gene; V was cut back by 0 bases and J by 0 bases. This CDR3 is 18 amino acids long. Per the germline V gene, CDR1 is SGHTA and CDR2 is FQGTGA. The CDR3 region is CASSLTQLGTANTGELFF. In nucleotides, the CDR3 is TGTGCCAGCAGCTTAACCCAGCTCGGGACAGCGAACACCGGGGAGCTGTTTTTT.

The chain recombines TRBV28 with TRBJ1-2; D unclear. Germline CDR1 and CDR2: MDHEN and SYDVKM. Trimming removed 5 bases at V and 8 bases at J, with 21 bases between. The CDR3 length is 15 residues. The CDR3 DNA is TGTGCCAGCAGTCCGGCGGACTTGGTTCGTGCCGGCTACACCTTC. Its protein is CASSPADLVRAGYTF.

The V call is TRBV7-9, the J call TRBJ1-4; D gene uncertain. CDR1 SEHNR and CDR2 FQNEAQ come from the germline V gene (reference sequence). CDR3 length: 16 residues. V was cut by 1 base and J by 2 bases, with 11 bases left in between. CDR3 residues: CASSLGLGRTNEKLFF. In DNA, the CDR3 is TGTGCCAGCAGCTTAGGACTAGGAAGGACTAATGAAAAACTGTTTTTT.

The chain couples TRBV7-6 to TRBJ1-2; a possible D gene is TRBD1 (5 bases). V was clipped by 5 bases and J by 1 base, with 20 bases between them. In germline, CDR1 is SGHVS, CDR2 FNYEAQ. The CDR3 covers 17 residues. The DNA for the CDR3 is TGTGCCAGCAGCCTACGAGTTGGGCAGGGCGTTAACTATGGCTACACCTTC. It yields the protein CASSLRVGQGVNYGYTF. The full variable domain, rest sourced from reference TRBV7-6 and TRBJ1-2, is GAGVSQSPRYKVTKRGQDVALRCDPISGHVSLYWYRQALGQGPEFLTYFNYEAQQDKSGLPNDRFSAERPEGSISTLTIQRTEQRDSAMYRCASSLRVGQGVNYGYTFGSGTRLTVV.

The chain is built from TRBV7-6 and TRBJ1-2, with 10 bases fitting TRBD1. Looked up from germline, CDR1 is SGHVS and CDR2 is FNYEAQ. Germline trimming cut 1 base from V and 6 bases from J; bases unmatched to any gene: 5. The CDR3 covers 15 residues. The CDR3 is CASSLGSGQGHGYTF. The CDR3 coding sequence is TGTGCCAGCAGCTTAGGGTCGGGACAGGGGCATGGCTACACCTTC.

This clone appeared a few times. This chain joins TRBV2 and TRBJ2-6; D is ambiguous. The V and J ends lost 8 bases and 0 bases respectively, with 8 bases between them. Germline assignment: CDR1 SNHLY and CDR2 FYNNEI. CDR3 length equals 14 residues. In DNA form, the CDR3 reads TGTGCCAGCGTTCCTATCTCTGGGGCCAACGTCCTGACTTTC. This gives the protein CASVPISGANVLTF.

V gene TRBV7-8 combines with J gene TRBJ2-2; TRBD1 aligns across 10 bases. The V gene's germline CDR1 is SGHVS and CDR2 FQNEAQ. V shed 4 bases, J shed 3 bases, and the junction held 8 bases outside the gene matches. This CDR3 spans 17 amino acids. CDR3 amino acids: CASSYPTGGSYTGELFF. The CDR3 nucleotides are TGTGCCAGCAGCTACCCGACAGGGGGCAGTTACACCGGGGAGCTGTTTTTT. Together with reference TRBV7-8 and TRBJ2-2, the CDR3 gives the full variable domain: GAGVSQSPRYKVAKRGQDVALRCDPISGHVSLFWYQQALGQGPEFLTYFQNEAQLDKSGLPSDRFFAERPEGSVSTLKIQRTQQEDSAVYLCASSYPTGGSYTGELFFGEGSRLTVL.

This chain joins TRBV7-2 and TRBJ2-1, with D maybe TRBD1 (5 bases). CDR3 size: 16 residues. Deletions cut 4 bases from V and 5 bases from J, with 18 bases between. The germline V gene has CDR1 SGHTA and CDR2 FQGNSA. CDR3 bases: TGTGCCAGCAGCTACCATACAAGTAAGGGGAACAATGAGCAGTTCTTC. It codes for CASSYHTSKGNNEQFF.

The chain is built from TRBV5-1 and TRBJ2-5, with a weak D call TRBD1 (6 bases). The CDR3 consists of 15 residues. The germline CDR1 and CDR2 sequences are SGHRS and YFSETQ. With 2 bases removed from V and 1 base from J, the gap between germline ends came to 12 bases. The CDR3 nucleotides read TGCGCCAGCAGCTTCATAGACAGGTCCCAAGAGACCCAGTACTTC. Its protein is CASSFIDRSQETQYF.

V and J are TRBV7-6 and TRBJ1-3; 9 bases align to TRBD1. The CDR3 has 16 amino acids. In germline, CDR1 is SGHVS, CDR2 FNYEAQ. After removal of 6 bases from V and 6 bases from J, the junction contained 12 bases not matched to a gene. This CDR3 reads CASRPLQGAALNTIYF. The CDR3 DNA follows: TGTGCCAGCAGACCTTTACAGGGGGCGGCTTTAAACACCATATATTTT.

J is TRBJ1-2 and V is TRBV21-1; whether TRBD1, the table's D call, matches the DNA was not checked. TRBV21-1 is recorded as a pseudogene. The CDR3 contains 16 residues. The CDR3 sequence is CASSKALRDREYGYTF. In nucleotides, the CDR3 is TGTGCCAGCAGCAAAGCGCTACGGGACAGGGAGTATGGCTACACCTTC.

The chain recombines TRBV19 with TRBJ2-7, with TRBD2 identical over 7 bases. V dropped 3 bases and J dropped 5; count of bases not matched to a gene: 10. This CDR3 is built from 15 residues. The germline CDR1 and CDR2 sequences are LNHDA and SQIVND (reference sequence). The CDR3 is CASSIGGGSLNEQYF. CDR3 sequence (DNA): TGTGCCAGTAGTATTGGAGGCGGGAGTCTCAACGAGCAGTACTTC.